These 25 T cell receptor beta chains originate from one sample sequenced in a study of T cell responses to AZD1222 COVID-19 vaccine. The data were produced by immunoSEQ multiplex PCR, yet TCRdb's version contains in-frame clones alone and is incomplete. Among about 150,000 clones listed, more than 75% were seen once. The sequencing here drew on peripheral blood, taken on day 0 of AZD1222 vaccination. These receptors originate from an adult in good health.

This clone has only one observation. This chain joins TRBV2 and TRBJ2-3; the D is unclear. The germline gives CDR1 SNHLY, CDR2 FYNNEI. V was trimmed by 6 bases and J by 0 bases, leaving 10 bases between them. CDR3 length: 14 residues. Here the CDR3 DNA reads TGTGCCAGCAGGGGTAGTGGAAGCACAGATACGCAGTATTTT. The encoded protein is CASRGSGSTDTQYF.

This chain uses TRBV19 with TRBJ1-5; possibly TRBD1 for D (5 bases). This CDR3 spans 17 amino acids. CDR1 and CDR2 from the germline V gene are LNHDA and SQIVND (reference sequence). The germline V and J ends were trimmed by 3 bases and 5 bases, with 20 bases remaining between them. CDR3 DNA sequence: TGTGCCAGTAGTATCGACATTCTCGGGGGTCACGATCAGCCCCAGCATTTT. This encodes CASSIDILGGHDQPQHF.

The V call is TRBV2, the J call TRBJ2-2; 7 positions agree with TRBD2. V was pared by 6 bases and J by 4 bases, with 8 bases of the junction left unmatched. Germline lookup yields CDR1 SNHLY and CDR2 FYNNEI. There are 15 residues in the CDR3. CDR3 protein: CASRYRLAGTGELFF. The CDR3 coding sequence is TGTGCCAGCAGATACAGACTAGCAGGCACCGGGGAGCTGTTTTTT.

This chain links TRBV7-6 with TRBJ2-7, with 10 nucleotides matching TRBD2. The trim removed 3 bases at V and 6 bases at J, leaving 20 bases unmatched. The CDR3 runs 19 residues. Germline lookup yields CDR1 SGHVS and CDR2 FNYEAQ. This CDR3 is CASSFTPPQLAGPLIEQYF. The CDR3 nucleotides read TGTGCCAGCAGCTTCACCCCTCCGCAACTAGCGGGGCCCCTGATCGAGCAGTACTTC.

The chain employs TRBV4-1 and TRBJ1-6; no firm D call. This CDR3 contains 15 residues. Trimming cost V 0 bases and J 0 bases, with 3 bases left between them. CDR1 and CDR2 (germline): MGHRA, YSYEKL. CDR3 in DNA: TGCGCCAGCAGCCAAGAGGTCTCCTATAATTCACCCCTCCACTTT. This translates into CASSQEVSYNSPLHF.

The CDR3 nucleotides read TGCGCCAGCAGCCCCGGGACCCTCGGCGGTGAGCAGTTCTTC. Its protein is CASSPGTLGGEQFF. The rearrangement uses TRBV5-1 and TRBJ2-1; TRBD1 or TRBD2 may be the D gene (5 bases each). Trimming pared 4 bases from V and 9 bases from J, leaving 17 bases between. The length of the CDR3 is 14 residues. Germline lookup yields CDR1 SGHRS and CDR2 YFSETQ.

This chain joins TRBV2 and TRBJ2-3; TRBD2 matches 7 bases. Germline CDR1 and CDR2: SNHLY and FYNNEI. V trimming: 5 bases; J trimming: 5 bases; junction bases outside the gene matches: 4. This CDR3 comprises 13 residues. The CDR3 DNA sequence: TGTGCCAGCAGTTCGGGGGGAGGAGATACGCAGTATTTT. Its translation: CASSSGGGDTQYF.

V gene TRBV18 combines with J gene TRBJ1-4, with D unclear. Per the germline V gene, CDR1 is KGHSH and CDR2 is LQKENI. The CDR3 loop spans 16 amino acids. Deletions cut 3 bases from V and 0 bases from J, with 11 bases between. CDR3 nucleotide sequence: TGTGCCAGCTCACCCTCTCGACAAACAACTAATGAAAAACTGTTTTTT. Its translation: CASSPSRQTTNEKLFF.

The J gene is TRBJ1-4, the V gene TRBV4-3; possible D gene TRBD1, 6 bases. V lost 3 bases to trimming and J lost 7 bases, with 18 bases between them. Germline CDR1 is LGHNA and CDR2 is YSLEER. This CDR3 region has 16 residues. CDR3 sequence: CASSHPPGGGGEKLFF. In DNA, the CDR3 is TGCGCCAGCAGCCATCCACCGGGGGGGGGCGGTGAAAAACTGTTTTTT.

The chain uses TRBV10-3 and TRBJ1-1, with 9 positions matching TRBD1. Germline V gene sequence: CDR1 ENHRY, CDR2 SYGVKD. V gave up 2 bases and J gave up 10 bases; unmatched junction bases: 5. The CDR3 has 13 amino acids. The CDR3 protein is CAISEGTGLVAFF. Written as DNA, the CDR3 is TGTGCCATCAGTGAGGGGACAGGGCTCGTAGCTTTCTTT.

This chain uses TRBV11-3 with TRBJ2-5; D ambiguous. CDR3 length equals 14 residues. In germline, CDR1 is SGHNT, CDR2 YENEEA. V lost 3 bases, J lost 0 bases, and 8 bases lay in between. CDR3 sequence (DNA): TGTGCCAGCAGCTTCTTACAGTACCAAGAGACCCAGTACTTC. This sequence encodes CASSFLQYQETQYF.

The chain carries TRBV6-5 and TRBJ2-1; 10 bases line up with TRBD1. V trimming: 5 bases; J trimming: 7 bases; junction bases outside the gene matches: 8. Germline assignment: CDR1 MNHEY and CDR2 SVGAGI. The CDR3 loop spans 15 amino acids. CDR3 in amino acids: CASSQGQGSKNEQFF. CDR3 coding DNA: TGTGCCAGCAGTCAGGGACAGGGGAGTAAGAATGAGCAGTTCTTC.

Notes on this clone: No DNA is shown, since the ends of the CDR3 on it are uncertain; the CDR3 is the one TCRdb lists. The CDR3 spells CASTSGGFAGNTIYF. The chain recombines TRBV19 with TRBJ1-3. The CDR3 is made up of 15 amino acids, end residues included. The germline V gene encodes CDR1 LNHDA and CDR2 SQIVND (reference sequence).

The J gene is TRBJ1-1, the V gene TRBV28; the D gene is possibly TRBD1 (6 bases). V lost 6 bases to trimming and J lost 1 base, with 15 bases between them. The germline V gene encodes CDR1 MDHEN and CDR2 SYDVKM. CDR3 length: 15 residues. The CDR3 nucleotides are TGTGCCAGCAGCCGGGGGGGCAGGGCGAACACTGAAGCTTTCTTT. Encoded protein: CASSRGGRANTEAFF.

This clone appeared a few times. V is TRBV18 and J is TRBJ1-2; 10 bases fit TRBD1. After removal of 2 bases from V and 7 bases from J, the junction contained 1 base not matched to a gene. CDR1 KGHSH and CDR2 LQKENI come from the germline V gene. The CDR3 runs 13 residues. This CDR3 is CASSPDRGLGYTF. Here the CDR3 DNA reads TGTGCCAGCTCACCAGACAGGGGGCTTGGCTACACCTTC.

The chain carries TRBV2 and TRBJ1-4, with no clear D. Germline V gives CDR1 SNHLY, CDR2 FYNNEI. The CDR3 has 15 residues. The V end lost 4 bases, the J end lost 3 bases, and 12 bases lay between the germline ends. The chain's CDR3 is CASSVLLGANEKLFF. The CDR3 DNA sequence: TGTGCCAGCAGTGTTCTGTTAGGAGCTAATGAAAAACTGTTTTTT.

The rearrangement uses TRBV5-1 and TRBJ2-1; tentatively, D is TRBD1 (6 bases). The CDR3 covers 19 residues. Germline lookup yields CDR1 SGHRS and CDR2 YFSETQ. V was pared by 5 bases and J by 6 bases, with 30 bases between. This chain's CDR3 is CASSLPLEKGTPLGNEQFF. The CDR3 DNA reads as TGCGCCAGCAGTTTACCTCTTGAAAAAGGGACACCACTCGGCAATGAGCAGTTCTTC.

V usage is TRBV18 and J usage is TRBJ1-4; possible D gene TRBD1, 5 bases. The CDR3 consists of 17 residues. V was pared by 6 bases and J by 1 base, with 18 bases between. From germline, CDR1 is KGHSH and CDR2 LQKENI. The CDR3 region has the DNA TGTGCCAGCTCTCAGTTCCAGGGAGGGGAAACTAATGAAAAACTGTTTTTT. Its translation: CASSQFQGGETNEKLFF.

The CDR3 region is CASRWAGQLVNSPLHF. The CDR3 DNA follows: TGTGCCAGCCGGTGGGCGGGACAGTTAGTAAATTCACCCCTCCACTTT. The chain links TRBV27 to TRBJ1-6; 7 positions match TRBD1. The germline V gene has CDR1 MNHEY and CDR2 SMNVEV (reference sequence). After removal of 8 bases from V and 7 bases from J, the junction contained 14 bases not matched to a gene. The CDR3 covers 16 residues.

This clone came up a few times. The J gene is TRBJ2-6, the V gene TRBV7-9, with D unclear. The germline gives CDR1 SEHNR, CDR2 FQNEAQ (reference sequence). The CDR3 runs to 17 residues. V was pared by 5 bases and J by 1 base, with 15 bases between. This CDR3 reads CASSLTRLPSGANVLTF. The DNA of the CDR3 is TGTGCCAGCAGCCTAACCAGACTGCCTTCTGGGGCCAACGTCCTGACTTTC.

V is TRBV7-9 and J is TRBJ1-5; D is uncertain. CDR3 length: 12 residues. V was pared by 2 bases and J by 5 bases, with 4 bases between. Looked up from germline, CDR1 is SEHNR and CDR2 is FQNEAQ (reference sequence). CDR3 in amino acids: CASSLIDQPQHF. The CDR3 region has the DNA TGTGCCAGCAGCTTAATCGATCAGCCCCAGCATTTT.

The chain is built from TRBV11-3 and TRBJ2-7, with D hard to call. CDR1 is SGHNT, CDR2 YENEEA, per germline. Trimming cost V 2 bases and J 4 bases, with 15 bases left between them. This CDR3 comprises 15 residues. The CDR3 DNA follows: TGTGCCAGCAGCTTAAGTCTGGACCAGACTTACGAGCAGTACTTC. It is translated as CASSLSLDQTYEQYF.

The rearrangement links TRBV5-1 to TRBJ2-4; D is undetermined. This CDR3 has 14 residues. CDR1 SGHRS and CDR2 YFSETQ come from the germline V gene. V was pared by 1 base and J by 0 bases, with 5 bases between. The CDR3 loop reads CASSLTVAKNIQYF. The CDR3, as DNA: TGCGCCAGCAGCTTGACAGTAGCCAAAAACATTCAGTACTTC.

J is TRBJ2-7 and V is TRBV7-6; TRBD2 aligns across 11 bases. Germline values: CDR1 SGHVS, CDR2 FNYEAQ. The CDR3 covers 18 residues. Trimming removed 0 bases from V and 4 bases from J; junction bases left unmatched: 11. The CDR3 loop is CASSLAAGLAAAPYEQYF. DNA for the CDR3: TGTGCCAGCAGCTTAGCCGCGGGACTAGCGGCAGCACCTTACGAGCAGTACTTC.

V gene TRBV30 combines with J gene TRBJ1-5; D unresolved. Trimming stripped 0 bases from V and 2 bases from J, with 8 bases between. Per the germline V gene, CDR1 is GTSNPN and CDR2 is SVGIG (reference sequence). The CDR3 length is 14 residues. The CDR3 is CAWSVEGGNQPQHF. As DNA, the CDR3 is TGTGCCTGGAGTGTGGAGGGCGGCAATCAGCCCCAGCATTTT. The whole variable domain, filled in from reference TRBV30 and TRBJ1-5, reads SQTIHQWPATLVQPVGSPLSLECTVEGTSNPNLYWYRQAAGRGLQLLFYSVGIGQISSEVPQNLSASRPQDRQFILSSKKLLLSDSGFYLCAWSVEGGNQPQHFGDGTRLSIL.